Listed below are T cell receptor beta chains from one sample, sequenced in a study of blood T cell repertoires in COVID-19. Only in-frame clones appear in the TCRdb table, and some are missing; sequencing was by immunoSEQ multiplex PCR. The data contain around 100,000 clones, under 90% of them singletons. Material: peripheral blood. The receptors were sampled from a human donor in a cohort sampled during active COVID-19. Both conserved end residues are part of each CDR3.

CDR3aa,j_gene,v_gene
CASSRRTAWGYTF,TRBJ1-2,TRBV23-1
CSVVGTGHYTF,TRBJ1-2,TRBV29-1
CASSIGGRLKTDTQYF,TRBJ2-3,TRBV21-1
CASSSGQSGYNEQFF,TRBJ2-1,TRBV28
CASRGQNQETQYF,TRBJ2-5,TRBV11-2
CSVEGQGFNTEAFF,TRBJ1-1,TRBV29-1
CASSPREGSGNQPQHF,TRBJ1-5,TRBV18
CAISEIPTSGSSEQYF,TRBJ2-7,TRBV10-3
CATSRVPGLAVLPGELFF,TRBJ2-2,TRBV15
CASSPPVSQGFTEAFF,TRBJ1-1,TRBV18
CASSLIAGTNSGNTIYF,TRBJ1-3,TRBV11-2
CASSYSNPGNTGELFF,TRBJ2-2,TRBV6-5
CRAWTGETDTQYF,TRBJ2-3,TRBV29-1
CASSTHKNTEAFF,TRBJ1-1,TRBV7-2
CASSQASGDTQYF,TRBJ2-3,TRBV4-3
CASSLGGTGVEGYTF,TRBJ1-2,TRBV7-2
CASSRREVAGELFF,TRBJ2-2,TRBV5-1
CASSRGGLSRDNSPLHF,TRBJ1-6,TRBV19
CASSDWGSGRVVGETQYF,TRBJ2-5,TRBV6-1
CASSFWGQGSTQYF,TRBJ2-5,TRBV7-2
CASSQEQGANSPLHF,TRBJ1-6,TRBV5-1
CASSQVRRGTKNIQYF,TRBJ2-4,TRBV4-1
CASSSDRGLTSYNSPLHF,TRBJ1-6,TRBV27
CASSYSRYEQYF,TRBJ2-7,TRBV6-5
CASSSRLAEIQETQYF,TRBJ2-5,TRBV7-9
CASNQGRDEQFF,TRBJ2-1,TRBV4-1
CASSAGINTGELFF,TRBJ2-2,TRBV6-4
CASKGVSSGYNEQFF,TRBJ2-1,TRBV19
CASSLLVGGGQPQHF,TRBJ1-5,TRBV28
CASSSRQGRQSQPQHF,TRBJ1-5,TRBV5-8
CAVTRQGTEAFF,TRBJ1-1,TRBV10-2
CASREHGTGTYGYTF,TRBJ1-2,TRBV28
CASRGGTGAFYEQYF,TRBJ2-7,TRBV25-1
CASNRDSAYNEQFF,TRBJ2-1,TRBV11-2
CASSPRRGNTEAFF,TRBJ1-1,TRBV7-2